This TCR beta chain was captured by sequencing in a study of T cell responses to AZD1222 COVID-19 vaccine. Study-wide results and limits: Scientists sampled the repertoires only once the peak T cell response had passed. Donors were mostly white British, more females; clonal diversity possibly underestimated. The study found vaccine-associated CD4 TCRs spanning spike, dominant at 160-218 and 743-854.

Per the germline V gene, CDR1 is SGHRS and CDR2 is YFSETQ. The CDR3 has 12 amino acids. Trimming left V 3 bases short and J 0 bases short, with 3 bases between. Of note for this clone: Antigen: not known.

Sequencing used immunoSEQ multiplex PCR; TCRdb keeps in-frame clones, though not all of them. The sample yields over 130,000 clones, about 90% seen once. This receptor was taken from an adult in good health. The sequencing used peripheral blood, collected on day 0 of AZD1222 vaccination. The rearrangement joins TRBV5-1 to TRBJ1-1; D is unresolved. The CDR3 DNA is TGCGCCAGCAGCTCCATGAACACTGAAGCTTTCTTT. It encodes CASSSMNTEAFF.